This T cell receptor beta chain was recorded in a study of OX40 agonist ivuxolimab in advanced cancers. Study-wide findings and caveats: CD8+ T cells (on average) carried more expanded clones than CD4+ T cells. Circulating CD4+ and CD8+ T cells showed clonal expansion by week 6 at 0.1 to 3.0 mg/kg. Clonal expansion in partial responders at 0.1-3.0 mg/kg ranked among the lowest.

Germline V gene data show CDR1 as SEHNR and CDR2 as FQNEAQ (reference sequence). The germline V and J ends were trimmed by 1 base and 7 bases, with 13 bases remaining between them. The CDR3 spans 15 residues. There are a few counts of this clone. The antigen is undetermined. TCRdb's table, derived via immunoSEQ multiplex PCR, lists solely in-frame clones and lacks some. The table has some 80,000 clones, about 92% seen once. This sequence joins TRBV7-9 and TRBJ1-4, with D possibly TRBD1 on 5 matching bases. This clonotype was sampled from an adult with an advanced solid tumor such as melanoma, head and neck, liver or kidney cancer. The material sequenced was CD4+ or CD8+ T cells sorted from blood, taken in a trial of the OX40 agonist ivuxolimab. The CDR3 nucleotides read TGTGCCAGCAGCTTAGTGGGGGGAGCCCGTGAAAAACTGTTTTTT. Its translation is CASSLVGGAREKLFF.